The T cell receptor (beta chain) under discussion was sequenced for a study of radiotherapy plus CTLA-4 blockade in lung cancer (dated by TCRdb to 2017 to 2018). Turning to the overall study: Among enrolled patients, roughly 20% had an objective response and about 30% reached disease control. Paper-wide results and their limitations: After treatment with radiotherapy and ipilimumab, TCR clones that came from tumors expanded in the peripheral blood. The strongest predictors of response, as reported, were early dynamic changes in blood T cell clones along with a rise in serum interferon-beta after radiation.

V is pared back by 8 bases and J by 8 bases, with 16 bases lying between the germline termini. Counted from cysteine to phenylalanine, this CDR3 has 13 amino acids. Of the read, only the CDR3 DNA is kept; its 39 bases are in frame from base 1. CDR1 and CDR2, per the germline V gene, are SGHTA and FQGNSA. In this study, focal radiation therapy paired with CTLA-4 blockade (ipilimumab) was tested in patients who had chemo-refractory metastatic non-small-cell lung cancer. Points on this clone: Its antigen is still unknown. Per-base qualities were not stored, and no clone one base away is much larger.

Receptors were amplified or captured by the immunoSEQ multiplex PCR assay. The table comes from immuneACCESS by way of TCRdb, which keeps in-frame sequences with V and J called. Part of the clones is missing from these tables; in studies checked, under half for an unresolved V gene and the rest for unknown reasons. The sample table contains tens of thousands of clones; only one count was recorded for about 79% of them. Together, the top ten hold more than 3.5% of the sample. The source is a human donor with non-small cell lung cancer who had a partial response to radiotherapy plus ipilimumab. Some clones in this sample may be carry-over from other donors' samples. The sample was peripheral blood, taken from a patient treated with radiotherapy plus ipilimumab. The V gene is TRBV7-2 and the J gene is TRBJ2-1; TRBD2 is possibly the D segment (5 matching bases). The CDR3 here reads CASGEGRVYEQFF. DNA sequence: TGTGCCAGCGGTGAGGGAAGGGTTTATGAGCAGTTCTTC.